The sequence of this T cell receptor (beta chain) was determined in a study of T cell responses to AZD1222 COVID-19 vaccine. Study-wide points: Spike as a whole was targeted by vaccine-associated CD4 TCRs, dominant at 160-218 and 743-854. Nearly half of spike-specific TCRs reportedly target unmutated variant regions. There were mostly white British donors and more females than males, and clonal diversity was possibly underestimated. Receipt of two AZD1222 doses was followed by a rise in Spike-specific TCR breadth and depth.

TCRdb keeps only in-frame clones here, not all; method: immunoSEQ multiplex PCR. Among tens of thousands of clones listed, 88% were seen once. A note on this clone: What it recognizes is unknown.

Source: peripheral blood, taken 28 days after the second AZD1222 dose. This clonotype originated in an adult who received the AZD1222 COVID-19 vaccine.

The CDR3 reads CATSGGTSGTEQYF. The CDR3 DNA reads as TGTGCCACCAGTGGGGGGACTAGCGGGACCGAGCAGTACTTC. This chain joins TRBV24-1 and TRBJ2-7; 13 bases align to TRBD2. This CDR3 region has 14 residues. The J segment lost 6 bases and the V segment lost 5 bases, leaving 3 bases of the junction unmatched. Germline V lookup: CDR1 KGHDR, CDR2 SFDVKD.